This T cell receptor beta chain was obtained from a study of T cell changes during pregnancy in multiple sclerosis. Using immunoSEQ multiplex PCR, the repertoire was profiled, and TCRdb retains in-frame clones only, with some absent. The sample contains tens of thousands of clones, over 90% of which appear only once. This CDR3 contains 16 residues. The germline gives CDR1 SGHVS, CDR2 FQNEAQ. Trimming removed 6 bases at V and 4 bases at J, with 19 bases between. The TCR originated in a female donor with multiple sclerosis, enrolled in a pregnancy study. This specimen was CD8+ T cells from peripheral blood mononuclear cells, taken in the third trimester of pregnancy. The gene calls are TRBV7-8 and TRBJ2-1; D is possibly TRBD2 (6 bases). CDR3: CASSLSIGTLYNEQFF. DNA for the CDR3: TGTGCCAGCAGTTTAAGCATCGGGACTCTTTACAATGAGCAGTTCTTC.